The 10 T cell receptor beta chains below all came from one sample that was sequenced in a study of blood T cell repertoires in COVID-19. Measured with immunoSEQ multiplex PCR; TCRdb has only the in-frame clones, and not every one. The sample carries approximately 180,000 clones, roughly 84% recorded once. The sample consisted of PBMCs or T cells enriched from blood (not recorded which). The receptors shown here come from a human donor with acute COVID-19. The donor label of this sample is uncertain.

The CDR3 sequence is CASSLARGLTHNEQFF. The CDR3 DNA is TGTGCCAGCAGCTTAGCCAGGGGGCTCACGCACAATGAGCAGTTCTTC. The chain recombines TRBV7-9 with TRBJ2-1; 8 positions match TRBD1. CDR3 length: 16 residues. The J segment lost 5 bases and the V segment lost 0 bases, leaving 6 bases of the junction unmatched. CDR1 is SEHNR and CDR2 is FQNEAQ in the germline V gene (reference sequence).

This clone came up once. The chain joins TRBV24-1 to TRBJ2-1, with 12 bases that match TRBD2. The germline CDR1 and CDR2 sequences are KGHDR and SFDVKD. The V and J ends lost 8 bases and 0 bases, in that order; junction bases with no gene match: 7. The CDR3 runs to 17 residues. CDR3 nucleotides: TGTGCCACCACGACTAGCGGGGGCCAGAGCTCCTACAATGAGCAGTTCTTC. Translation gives CATTTSGGQSSYNEQFF.

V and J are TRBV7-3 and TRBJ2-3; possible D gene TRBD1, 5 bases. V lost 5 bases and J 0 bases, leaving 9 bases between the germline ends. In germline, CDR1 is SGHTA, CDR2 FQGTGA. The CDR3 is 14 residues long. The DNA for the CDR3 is TGTGCCAGCAGCGCCGCAGGGAGCACAGATACGCAGTATTTT. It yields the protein CASSAAGSTDTQYF.

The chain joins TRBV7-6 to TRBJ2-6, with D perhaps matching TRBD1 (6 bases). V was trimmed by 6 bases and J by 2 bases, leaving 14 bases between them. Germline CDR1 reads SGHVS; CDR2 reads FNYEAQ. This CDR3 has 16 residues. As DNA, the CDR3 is TGTGCCAGCAGATCAACATACAGGGCTGGGGCCAACGTCCTGACTTTC. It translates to CASRSTYRAGANVLTF.

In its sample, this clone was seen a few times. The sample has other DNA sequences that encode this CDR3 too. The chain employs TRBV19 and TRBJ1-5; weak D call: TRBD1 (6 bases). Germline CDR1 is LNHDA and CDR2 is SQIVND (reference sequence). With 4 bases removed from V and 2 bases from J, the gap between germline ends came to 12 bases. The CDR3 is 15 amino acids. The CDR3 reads CASSTYRVGNQPQHF. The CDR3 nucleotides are TGTGCCAGTAGTACCTACAGGGTAGGCAATCAGCCCCAGCATTTT.

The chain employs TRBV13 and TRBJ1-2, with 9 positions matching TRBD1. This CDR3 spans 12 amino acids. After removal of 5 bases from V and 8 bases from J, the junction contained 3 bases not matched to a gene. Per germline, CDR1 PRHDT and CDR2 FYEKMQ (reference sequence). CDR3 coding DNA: TGTGCCAGCAGCGGGGACAGGGACGGCTACACCTTC. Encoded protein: CASSGDRDGYTF.

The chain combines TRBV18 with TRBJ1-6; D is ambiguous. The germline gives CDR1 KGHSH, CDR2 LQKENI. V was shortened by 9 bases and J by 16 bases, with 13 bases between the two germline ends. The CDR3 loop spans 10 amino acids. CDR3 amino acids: CARTVPTLHF. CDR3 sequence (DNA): TGTGCCAGGACTGTCCCCACGCTCCACTTT. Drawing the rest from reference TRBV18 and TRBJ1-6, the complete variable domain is NAGVMQNPRHLVRRRGQEARLRCSPMKGHSHVYWYRQLPEEGLKFMVYLQKENIIDESGMPKERFSAEFPKEGPSILRIQQVVRGDSAAYFCARTVPTLHFGNGTRLTVT.

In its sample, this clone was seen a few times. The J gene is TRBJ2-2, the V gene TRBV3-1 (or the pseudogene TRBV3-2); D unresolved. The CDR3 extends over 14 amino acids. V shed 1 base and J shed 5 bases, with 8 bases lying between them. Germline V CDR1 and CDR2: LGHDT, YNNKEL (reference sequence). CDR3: CASSQGAATGELFF. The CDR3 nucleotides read TGTGCCAGCAGCCAAGGGGCAGCAACCGGGGAGCTGTTTTTT.

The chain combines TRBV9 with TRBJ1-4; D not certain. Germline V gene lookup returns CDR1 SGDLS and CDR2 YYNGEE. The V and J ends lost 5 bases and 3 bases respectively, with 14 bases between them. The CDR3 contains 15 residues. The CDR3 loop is CASSFSTVPNEKLFF. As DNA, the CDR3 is TGTGCCAGCAGTTTCTCCACGGTGCCTAATGAAAAACTGTTTTTT.

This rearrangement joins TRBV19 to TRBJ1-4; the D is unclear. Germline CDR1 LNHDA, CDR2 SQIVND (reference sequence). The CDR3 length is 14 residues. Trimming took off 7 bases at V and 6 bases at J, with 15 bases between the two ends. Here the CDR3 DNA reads TGTGCCAGTAAGGTTGCCACCCGGGATGAAAAACTGTTTTTT. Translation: CASKVATRDEKLFF.